These 4 T cell receptor beta chains share one sample of origin, sequenced in a study of shared clonotypes between healthy human individuals. Generated by immunoSEQ multiplex PCR, the TCRdb table keeps only in-frame clones and is missing some. Of just over 2,000,000 clones listed, approximately 95% are singletons. The sequenced material came from naive CD4+ T cells sorted from blood. As to subset: CD45RA+ positively selected. The receptor set was obtained from a man aged 18 to 29 in good health.

Comment on this clone: Other DNA sequences in the same sample also yield this CDR3. The chain employs TRBV15 and TRBJ2-7; D is perhaps TRBD1 (5 bases). Trimming stripped 1 base from V and 4 bases from J, with 8 bases between. The CDR3 loop spans 13 amino acids. The germline V gene has CDR1 LNHNV and CDR2 YYDKDF (reference sequence). In DNA form, the CDR3 reads TGTGCCACCAGCAGAGGGACACTGTACGAGCAGTACTTC. It codes for CATSRGTLYEQYF.

As for this clone: Just one base apart from a much larger clone, this may be a read error. This chain joins TRBV6-4 and TRBJ2-7, with TRBD2 matching over 11 bases. V was clipped by 3 bases and J by 3 bases; unmatched bases: 4. The germline CDR1 and CDR2 sequences are MRHNA and SNTAGT. The CDR3 is 15 residues long. CDR3: CASSEGTSGRYEQYF. The CDR3 region has the DNA TGTGCCAGCAGTGAGGGGACTAGCGGCCGCTACGAGCAGTACTTC.

Concerning this clone itself: Given a much more abundant clone one base away, this may be a read error. This chain uses TRBV6-5 with TRBJ2-7; D unresolved. Per germline, CDR1 MNHEY and CDR2 SVGAGI. This CDR3 has 11 residues. Trimming took off 5 bases at V and 3 bases at J, with 5 bases between the two ends. CDR3 DNA sequence: TGTGCCAGCAGTGATTACTACGAGCAGTACTTC. It specifies CASSDYYEQYF.

The V gene is TRBV13, the J gene TRBJ1-2, with D maybe TRBD1 (5 bases). The germline V and J ends were trimmed by 5 bases and 1 base, with 17 bases remaining between them. This CDR3 is 16 amino acids long. Germline CDR1 PRHDT, CDR2 FYEKMQ (reference sequence). The CDR3 DNA sequence: TGTGCCAGCAGCCGCACACCGGGACCGCTTAACTATGGCTACACCTTC. Residues: CASSRTPGPLNYGYTF.